The 18 T cell receptor beta chains listed next were all sequenced from one sample in a study of blood T cell repertoires in COVID-19. Measured with immunoSEQ multiplex PCR; TCRdb has only the in-frame clones, and not every one. The sample consists of some 11,000 clones, around 90% of them appearing once. The sequenced sample consisted of peripheral blood. The receptors originated from a woman aged 70-85 years with active COVID-19.

The CDR3 protein is CASSSQGTQETQYF. The CDR3 DNA follows: TGTGCCAGCAGCTCCCAGGGTACACAAGAGACCCAGTACTTC. The J gene is TRBJ2-5, the V gene TRBV6-5; TRBD1 is a possible D gene (5 bases). Germline loops: CDR1 MNHEY, CDR2 SVGAGI. The CDR3 loop spans 14 amino acids. Trimming stripped 6 bases from V and 2 bases from J, with 13 bases between.

This chain links TRBV9 with TRBJ2-2, with D unclear. This CDR3 spans 12 amino acids. Per the germline V gene, CDR1 is SGDLS and CDR2 is YYNGEE. V was cut by 4 bases and J by 7 bases, with 8 bases left in between. The CDR3 loop is CASSSLSGELFF. CDR3 sequence (DNA): TGTGCCAGCAGCTCTCTCAGCGGGGAGCTGTTTTTT.

The chain employs TRBV11-1 and TRBJ2-3; maybe TRBD1 (5 bases). Germline V lookup: CDR1 SGHAT, CDR2 FQDESV (reference sequence). V gave up 2 bases and J gave up 2 bases, with 11 bases separating them. CDR3 length equals 15 residues. CDR3 sequence: CASSLSQGSTDTQYF. The CDR3 DNA sequence: TGTGCCAGCAGCTTAAGTCAGGGATCCACAGATACGCAGTATTTT. Based on the CDR3 plus reference TRBV11-1 and TRBJ2-3, the full variable domain is EAEVAQSPRYKITEKSQAVAFWCDPISGHATLYWYRQILGQGPELLVQFQDESVVDDSQLPKDRFSAERLKGVDSTLKIQPAELGDSAMYLCASSLSQGSTDTQYFGPGTRLTVL.

The rearrangement links TRBV15 to TRBJ1-1; D possibly corresponds to TRBD1 (6 bases). The CDR3 covers 14 residues. Germline loops: CDR1 LNHNV, CDR2 YYDKDF (reference sequence). Trimming pared 3 bases from V and 0 bases from J, leaving 8 bases between. CDR3 sequence: CATSSRGLNTEAFF. The DNA of the CDR3 is TGTGCCACCAGCAGCAGGGGATTGAACACTGAAGCTTTCTTT.

The V and J genes are TRBV7-2 and TRBJ2-1; D is unresolved. The CDR3 covers 14 residues. Germline V CDR1 and CDR2: SGHTA, FQGNSA. The V gene lost 5 bases and the J gene lost 0 bases, with 8 bases spanning the gap. CDR3 nucleotides: TGTGCCAGCAGCCCCGCGATCTCCTACAATGAGCAGTTCTTC. Protein product: CASSPAISYNEQFF.

This clone was seen just once. The genes are TRBV29-1 and TRBJ1-1; TRBD1 matches 9 bases. Germline trimming cut 5 bases from V and 2 bases from J; bases unmatched to any gene: 3. The germline gives CDR1 SQVTM, CDR2 ANQGSEA. The CDR3 covers 13 residues. The CDR3 region is CSVTTGGNTEAFF. The CDR3 DNA follows: TGCAGCGTTACGACAGGGGGAAACACTGAAGCTTTCTTT. The whole variable domain, filled in from reference TRBV29-1 and TRBJ1-1, reads SAVISQKPSRDICQRGTSLTIQCQVDSQVTMMFWYRQQPGQSLTLIATANQGSEATYESGFVIDKFPISRPNLTFSTLTVSNMSPEDSSIYLCSVTTGGNTEAFFGQGTRLTVV.

The DNA of the CDR3 is TGTGCCATCAGTGTAGAGACTAGCAATGAGCAGTTCTTC. Its protein is CAISVETSNEQFF. The chain is built from TRBV10-3 and TRBJ2-1, with TRBD2 as a possible D gene (6 bases). The CDR3 extends over 13 amino acids. V gave up 4 bases and J gave up 6 bases, with 10 bases separating them. Germline CDR1 reads ENHRY; CDR2 reads SYGVKD.

The V and J genes are TRBV6-6 and TRBJ2-5; D unclear. Germline values: CDR1 MNHNY, CDR2 SVGAGI (reference sequence). Deletions cut 7 bases from V and 0 bases from J, with 12 bases between. This CDR3 has 14 amino acids. CDR3 loop: CASNPYRDQETQYF. In DNA form, the CDR3 reads TGTGCCAGCAACCCATATCGGGACCAAGAGACCCAGTACTTC.

The chain recombines TRBV7-3 with TRBJ2-1, with 10 positions matching TRBD2. The CDR3 contains 13 residues. The germline gives CDR1 SGHTA, CDR2 FQGTGA. The ends lost 6 bases at V and 9 bases at J; junction bases unmatched: 5. CDR3 nucleotide sequence: TGTGCCAGCAGGGCTAGCGGGAGTTTTGAGCAGTTCTTC. It codes for CASRASGSFEQFF.

This sequence joins TRBV6-5 and TRBJ1-3; no clear D. Per the germline V gene, CDR1 is MNHEY and CDR2 is SVGAGI. V gave up 6 bases and J gave up 0 bases, with 9 bases separating them. The CDR3 runs to 14 residues. The CDR3 DNA sequence: TGTGCCAGCAGCCCCGGAGGCTCTGGAAACACCATATATTTT. It specifies CASSPGGSGNTIYF.

The gene calls are TRBV18 and TRBJ2-3, with no clear D. CDR1 KGHSH and CDR2 LQKENI come from the germline V gene. The CDR3 is made up of 13 amino acids. The germline V and J ends were trimmed by 0 bases and 2 bases, with 3 bases remaining between them. Here the CDR3 reads CASSPPYTDTQYF. CDR3 nucleotide sequence: TGTGCCAGCTCACCACCATACACAGATACGCAGTATTTT.

The DNA of the CDR3 is TGTGCCAGCAGCCCGGGACAGAGGAGGGTGAACACTGAAGCTTTCTTT. This gives the protein CASSPGQRRVNTEAFF. The rearrangement joins TRBV11-2 to TRBJ1-1; the match to TRBD1 covers 7 bases. Per the germline V gene, CDR1 is SGHAT and CDR2 is FQNNGV. The CDR3 has 16 amino acids. Trimming took 5 bases from V and 0 from J; bases not matched to a gene: 9.

J is TRBJ2-3 and V is TRBV19; 8 nucleotides match TRBD1. The CDR3 is 14 residues long. Per the germline V gene, CDR1 is LNHDA and CDR2 is SQIVND (reference sequence). V dropped 4 bases and J dropped 5; count of bases not matched to a gene: 5. The CDR3 loop is CASSTGGGGDTQYF. Written as DNA, the CDR3 is TGTGCCAGTAGTACAGGGGGCGGTGGAGATACGCAGTATTTT.

As DNA, the CDR3 is TGCGCCAGCAGCCCCCAGGGATTGGATCAGCCCCAGCATTTT. Amino acid sequence: CASSPQGLDQPQHF. The chain employs TRBV5-1 and TRBJ1-5, with a weak D call TRBD1 (5 bases). The CDR3 sequence is 14 residues long. V shed 4 bases and J shed 5 bases, with 13 bases lying between them. Germline CDR1 is SGHRS and CDR2 is YFSETQ.

The V and J genes are TRBV5-1 and TRBJ2-3; D unresolved. The V end was cut by 0 bases, the J end by 6 bases, with 8 bases between. CDR1 and CDR2 (germline): SGHRS, YFSETQ. This CDR3 is 13 amino acids long. CDR3 bases: TGCGCCAGCAGCTTGGCCATCAGGGATACGCAGTATTTT. It codes for CASSLAIRDTQYF.

CDR3 DNA: TGTGCCAGCAGCTTATTTTCCATGAGCACAGATACGCAGTATTTT. It encodes CASSLFSMSTDTQYF. The chain employs TRBV7-2 and TRBJ2-3, with no clear D. Between the trimmed V and J ends, which lost 2 bases and 0 bases, there was a span of 9 bases. The CDR3 contains 15 residues. Germline values: CDR1 SGHTA, CDR2 FQGNSA. The variable domain in full, completed from reference TRBV7-2 and TRBJ2-3, reads GAGVSQSPSNKVTEKGKDVELRCDPISGHTALYWYRQSLGQGLEFLIYFQGNSAPDKSGLPSDRFSAERTGGSVSTLTIQRTQQEDSAVYLCASSLFSMSTDTQYFGPGTRLTVL.

The J gene is TRBJ2-1, the V gene TRBV27, with TRBD2 as a possible D gene (5 bases). Germline-derived CDR1 and CDR2 are MNHEY and SMNVEV (reference sequence). V dropped 6 bases and J dropped 4 bases, with 13 bases sitting between them. The CDR3 extends over 14 amino acids. This CDR3 reads CASRGDSLYNEQFF. CDR3 DNA: TGTGCCAGCAGGGGAGATTCCCTTTACAATGAGCAGTTCTTC.

This clone has just a few counts. This chain connects TRBV19 to TRBJ2-3; 10 bases match TRBD1. CDR1 and CDR2 (germline): LNHDA, SQIVND (reference sequence). The CDR3 covers 16 residues. The ends lost 4 bases at V and 3 bases at J; junction bases unmatched: 7. The DNA for the CDR3 is TGTGCCAGTAGTACTCTGACAGGGGGCGCAACAGATACGCAGTATTTT. Its translation is CASSTLTGGATDTQYF.